Below, 14 T cell receptor beta chains from the same sample are listed, as sequenced in a study of blood T cell repertoires in COVID-19. Libraries were prepared by immunoSEQ multiplex PCR; TCRdb keeps only in-frame clonotypes and omits some of them. Here the sample spans 310,000 or so clones, 87% being singletons. Sequencing was carried out using PBMCs or T cells enriched from blood (not recorded which). These receptor sequences come from a woman younger than 45 who had recovered from COVID-19.

The V call is TRBV7-8, the J call TRBJ1-5, with a tentative D call TRBD1 (5 bases). The CDR3 runs to 14 residues. Trimming pared 3 bases from V and 5 bases from J, leaving 11 bases between. Germline V gene data show CDR1 as SGHVS and CDR2 as FQNEAQ. CDR3 DNA: TGTGCCAGCAGCTTTCAGGGAACACATCAGCCCCAGCATTTT. Encoded protein: CASSFQGTHQPQHF. Drawing the rest from reference TRBV7-8 and TRBJ1-5, the complete variable domain is GAGVSQSPRYKVAKRGQDVALRCDPISGHVSLFWYQQALGQGPEFLTYFQNEAQLDKSGLPSDRFFAERPEGSVSTLKIQRTQQEDSAVYLCASSFQGTHQPQHFGDGTRLSIL.

This sequence joins TRBV7-9 and TRBJ1-4; D unresolved. The germline V gene has CDR1 SEHNR and CDR2 FQNEAQ (reference sequence). This CDR3 is 13 amino acids long. Trimming took 3 bases from V and 4 from J, leaving 6 bases between them. CDR3 protein: CASSFPGNEKLFF. CDR3 sequence (DNA): TGTGCCAGCAGCTTCCCCGGTAATGAAAAACTGTTTTTT.

This sequence joins TRBV2 and TRBJ1-6; D possibly corresponds to TRBD1 (6 bases). Germline V gene sequence: CDR1 SNHLY, CDR2 FYNNEI. The V end was cut by 6 bases, the J end by 5 bases, with 11 bases between. CDR3 length: 14 residues. CDR3 residues: CASRDTGNNSPLHF. In nucleotides, the CDR3 is TGTGCCAGCAGGGACACAGGGAATAATTCACCCCTCCACTTT.

The chain joins TRBV7-3 to TRBJ2-3, with 9 bases aligning to TRBD2. The CDR3 runs to 16 residues. Per germline, CDR1 SGHTA and CDR2 FQGTGA. The trim removed 1 base at V and 1 base at J, leaving 3 bases unmatched. The CDR3 nucleotides are TGTGCCAGCAGCTTAAGGGCTAGCGGGGGCACAGATACGCAGTATTTT. It encodes CASSLRASGGTDTQYF. Complete variable domain (other parts from reference TRBV7-3 and TRBJ2-3): GAGVSQTPSNKVTEKGKYVELRCDPISGHTALYWYRQSLGQGPEFLIYFQGTGAADDSGLPNDRFFAVRPEGSVSTLKIQRTERGDSAVYLCASSLRASGGTDTQYFGPGTRLTVL.

The chain has TRBV5-1 and TRBJ1-3, with D unclear. Germline CDR1 SGHRS, CDR2 YFSETQ. This CDR3 is built from 15 residues. V was clipped by 3 bases and J by 0 bases, with 10 bases between them. This CDR3 reads CASSWTGVSGNTIYF. The CDR3 nucleotides are TGCGCCAGCAGCTGGACGGGAGTCTCTGGAAACACCATATATTTT. Full variable domain (missing parts from reference TRBV5-1 and TRBJ1-3): KAGVTQTPRYLIKTRGQQVTLSCSPISGHRSVSWYQQTPGQGLQFLFEYFSETQRNKGNFPGRFSGRQFSNSRSEMNVSTLELGDSALYLCASSWTGVSGNTIYFGEGSWLTVV.

This clone was recorded only once. The chain carries TRBV11-2 and TRBJ1-1; maybe TRBD1 (5 bases). V was cut by 5 bases and J by 0 bases, with 13 bases left in between. The germline gives CDR1 SGHAT, CDR2 FQNNGV. The CDR3 spans 15 residues. CDR3 protein: CASSPWTNMNTEAFF. CDR3 bases: TGTGCCAGCAGCCCTTGGACAAATATGAACACTGAAGCTTTCTTT.

The chain combines TRBV30 with TRBJ1-1; 7 bases align to TRBD1. V lost 0 bases and J lost 5; bases outside the gene matches: 9. The length of the CDR3 is 15 residues. Germline V lookup: CDR1 GTSNPN, CDR2 SVGIG (reference sequence). CDR3: CAWSVRGRGLTEAFF. As DNA, the CDR3 is TGTGCCTGGAGTGTACGGGGCAGGGGGTTGACTGAAGCTTTCTTT.

J is TRBJ1-1 and V is TRBV15; a possible D gene is TRBD1 (5 bases). The germline V and J ends were trimmed by 0 bases and 6 bases, with 11 bases remaining between them. The CDR3 covers 14 residues. Germline V CDR1 and CDR2: LNHNV, YYDKDF (reference sequence). CDR3 in DNA: TGTGCCACCAGCAGAGAAACGACAGCATCTGAAGCTTTCTTT. Translated: CATSRETTASEAFF.

J is TRBJ1-2 and V is TRBV4-3; the match to TRBD1 covers 7 bases. The CDR3 is 15 residues long. J was trimmed by 4 bases and V by 6 bases; bases with no gene match: 11. Germline CDR1 LGHNA, CDR2 YSLEER. DNA for the CDR3: TGCGCCAGCAGTCGTATAGGGGGCGATCGCTATGGCTACACCTTC. Translated: CASSRIGGDRYGYTF.

This clone was detected a few times. CDR3 nucleotide sequence: TGTGCCAGCAGCCTGGCGGGGGCCAGCTCCTACAATGAGCAGTTCTTC. It encodes CASSLAGASSYNEQFF. V gene TRBV7-3 combines with J gene TRBJ2-1, with TRBD2 as a possible D gene (7 bases). Looked up from germline, CDR1 is SGHTA and CDR2 is FQGTGA. This CDR3 spans 16 amino acids. V lost 5 bases and J lost 0, with 14 bases in between.

A remark on this clone: Other DNA sequences in the same sample also yield this CDR3. The V gene is TRBV7-2, the J gene TRBJ1-3, with 7 nucleotides matching TRBD1. CDR3 size: 15 residues. The germline V gene encodes CDR1 SGHTA and CDR2 FQGNSA. Losses at the gene ends were 5 bases for V and 0 bases for J; bases not matched to a gene: 4. CDR3 sequence: CASSLGQSSGNTIYF. The CDR3, as DNA: TGTGCCAGCAGCCTGGGACAGAGCTCTGGAAACACCATATATTTT.

In this sample, this clone turned up once. This chain links TRBV11-2 with TRBJ1-3; perhaps TRBD1 as D (5 bases). The CDR3 contains 16 residues. The V gene lost 6 bases and the J gene lost 0 bases, with 15 bases spanning the gap. CDR1 SGHAT and CDR2 FQNNGV come from the germline V gene. The CDR3 region has the DNA TGTGCCAGCAGGGGAACCCGGGGGACCTCTGGAAACACCATATATTTT. As protein: CASRGTRGTSGNTIYF.

This sequence joins TRBV5-1 and TRBJ2-5, with 14 bases matching TRBD2. Germline lookup yields CDR1 SGHRS and CDR2 YFSETQ. This CDR3 has 17 amino acids. V was clipped by 4 bases and J by 1 base; unmatched bases: 6. The CDR3 DNA reads as TGCGCCAGCAGCCCGGGACTAGCGGGGGTCCTCCAAGAGACCCAGTACTTC. Its translation is CASSPGLAGVLQETQYF.

CDR3 residues: CASSQPGQGESGANVLTF. The CDR3 bases are TGCGCCAGCAGCCAACCGGGACAGGGAGAGTCGGGGGCCAACGTCCTGACTTTC. The V call is TRBV4-1, the J call TRBJ2-6; 9 positions agree with TRBD1. CDR3 length equals 18 residues. Trimming took 2 bases from V and 4 from J; bases not matched to a gene: 9. Germline CDR1 is MGHRA and CDR2 is YSYEKL.